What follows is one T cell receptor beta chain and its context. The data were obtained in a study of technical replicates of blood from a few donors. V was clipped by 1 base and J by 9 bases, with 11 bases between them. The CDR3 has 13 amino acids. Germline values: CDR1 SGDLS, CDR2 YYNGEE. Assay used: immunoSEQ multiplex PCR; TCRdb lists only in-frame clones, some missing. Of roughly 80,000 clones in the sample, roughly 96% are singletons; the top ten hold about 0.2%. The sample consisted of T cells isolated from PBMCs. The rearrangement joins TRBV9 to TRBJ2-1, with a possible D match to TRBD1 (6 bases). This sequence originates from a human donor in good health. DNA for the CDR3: TGTGCCAGCAGCGTAACAGGGCAGGGTGAGCAGTTCTTC. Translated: CASSVTGQGEQFF.